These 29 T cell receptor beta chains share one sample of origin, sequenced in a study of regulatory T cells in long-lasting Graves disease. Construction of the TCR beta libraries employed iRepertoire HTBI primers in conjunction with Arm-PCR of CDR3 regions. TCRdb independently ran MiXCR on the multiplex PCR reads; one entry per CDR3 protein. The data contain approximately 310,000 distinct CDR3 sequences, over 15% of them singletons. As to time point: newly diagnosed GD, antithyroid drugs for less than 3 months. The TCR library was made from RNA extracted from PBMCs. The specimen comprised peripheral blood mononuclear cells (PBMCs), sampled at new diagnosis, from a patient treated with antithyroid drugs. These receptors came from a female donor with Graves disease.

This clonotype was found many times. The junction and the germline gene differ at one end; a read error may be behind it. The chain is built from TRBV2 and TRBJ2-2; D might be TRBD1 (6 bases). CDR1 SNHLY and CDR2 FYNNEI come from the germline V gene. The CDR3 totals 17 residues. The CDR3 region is CASSEPGDPGDTGELFF. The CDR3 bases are TGTGCCAGCAGTGAGCCAGGTGATCCCGGGGACACTGGGGAGCTGTTTTTT.

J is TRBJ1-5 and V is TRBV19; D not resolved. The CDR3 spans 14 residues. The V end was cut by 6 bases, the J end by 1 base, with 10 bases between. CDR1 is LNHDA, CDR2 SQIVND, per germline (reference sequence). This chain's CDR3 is CASRNVLSNQPQHF. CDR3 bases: TGTGCCAGTAGAAACGTTCTAAGCAATCAGCCCCAGCATTTT.

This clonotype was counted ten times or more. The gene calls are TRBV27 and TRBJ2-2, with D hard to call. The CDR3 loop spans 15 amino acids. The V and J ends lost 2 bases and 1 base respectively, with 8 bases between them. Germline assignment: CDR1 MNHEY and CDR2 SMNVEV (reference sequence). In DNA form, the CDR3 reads TGTGCCAGCAGTTTAGGGGTGGGGAACACCGGGGAGCTGTTTTTT. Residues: CASSLGVGNTGELFF.

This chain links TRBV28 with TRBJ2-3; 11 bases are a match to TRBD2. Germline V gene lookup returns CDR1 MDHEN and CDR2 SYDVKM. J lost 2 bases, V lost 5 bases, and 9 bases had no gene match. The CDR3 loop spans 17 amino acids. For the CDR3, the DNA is TGTGCCAGCAGTAAAATACCGGGACTAGCGGACACAGATACGCAGTATTTT. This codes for CASSKIPGLADTDTQYF.

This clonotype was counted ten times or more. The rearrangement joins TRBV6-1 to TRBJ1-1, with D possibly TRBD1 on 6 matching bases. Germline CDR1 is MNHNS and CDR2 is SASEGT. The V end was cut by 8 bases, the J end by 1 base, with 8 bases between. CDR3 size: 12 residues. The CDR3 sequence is CASRGANTEAFF. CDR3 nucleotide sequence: TGTGCCAGCCGGGGGGCGAACACTGAAGCTTTCTTT.

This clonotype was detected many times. The CDR3 region has the DNA TGCAGTGCTTCTCGACTAGCGCGGGACGATACGCAGTATTTT. As protein: CSASRLARDDTQYF. The chain recombines TRBV20-1 with TRBJ2-3, with 8 bases lining up with TRBD2. Germline-derived CDR1 and CDR2 are DFQATT and SNEGSKA (reference sequence). The CDR3 runs to 14 residues. The J segment lost 6 bases and the V segment lost 5 bases, leaving 10 bases of the junction unmatched.

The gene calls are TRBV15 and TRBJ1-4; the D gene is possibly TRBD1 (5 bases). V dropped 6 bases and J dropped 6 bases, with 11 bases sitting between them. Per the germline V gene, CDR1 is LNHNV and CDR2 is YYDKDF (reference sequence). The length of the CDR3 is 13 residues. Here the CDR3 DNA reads TGTGCCACCAGGGGGGGACCTCATGAAAAACTGTTTTTT. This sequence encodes CATRGGPHEKLFF.

The CDR3 DNA reads TGTGCCAGCGGGCAGGGGTTTAACTATGGCTACACCTTC. This gives the protein CASGQGFNYGYTF. This chain connects TRBV5-4 to TRBJ1-2, with TRBD1 as a possible D gene (6 bases). CDR3 size: 13 residues. V was shortened by 7 bases and J by 1 base, with 11 bases between the two germline ends. CDR1 and CDR2 from the germline V gene are SGHNT and YYREEE (reference sequence). The entire variable domain, with the rest obtained from reference TRBV5-4 and TRBJ1-2, is as follows: ETGVTQSPTHLIKTRGQQVTLRCSSQSGHNTVSWYQQALGQGPQFIFQYYREEENGRGNFPPRFSGLQFPNYSSELNVNALELDDSALYLCASGQGFNYGYTFGSGTRLTVV.

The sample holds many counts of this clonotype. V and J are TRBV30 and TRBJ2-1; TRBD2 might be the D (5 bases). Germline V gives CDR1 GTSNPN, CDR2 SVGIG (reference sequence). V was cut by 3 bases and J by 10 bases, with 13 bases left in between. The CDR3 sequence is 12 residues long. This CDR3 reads CAWRIGVWEQFF. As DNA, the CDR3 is TGTGCCTGGAGGATCGGGGTATGGGAGCAGTTCTTC.

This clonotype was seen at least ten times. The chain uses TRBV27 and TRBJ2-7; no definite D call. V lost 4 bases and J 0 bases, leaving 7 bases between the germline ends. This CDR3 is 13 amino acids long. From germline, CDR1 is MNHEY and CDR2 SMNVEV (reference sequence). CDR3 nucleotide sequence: TGTGCCAGCAGTTGGGCGGCCTCCTACGAGCAGTACTTC. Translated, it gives CASSWAASYEQYF.

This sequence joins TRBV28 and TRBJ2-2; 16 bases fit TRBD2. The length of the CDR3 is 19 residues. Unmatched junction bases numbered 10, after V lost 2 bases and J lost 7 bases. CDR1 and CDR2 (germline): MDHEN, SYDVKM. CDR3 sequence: CASSLQIPGLAGGVGELFF. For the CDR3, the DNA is TGTGCCAGCAGTTTACAGATTCCGGGACTAGCGGGAGGGGTCGGGGAGCTGTTTTTT. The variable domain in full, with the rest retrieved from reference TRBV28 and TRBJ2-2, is DVKVTQSSRYLVKRTGEKVFLECVQDMDHENMFWYRQDPGLGLRLIYFSYDVKMKEKGDIPEGYSVSREKKERFSLILESASTNQTSMYLCASSLQIPGLAGGVGELFFGEGSRLTVL.

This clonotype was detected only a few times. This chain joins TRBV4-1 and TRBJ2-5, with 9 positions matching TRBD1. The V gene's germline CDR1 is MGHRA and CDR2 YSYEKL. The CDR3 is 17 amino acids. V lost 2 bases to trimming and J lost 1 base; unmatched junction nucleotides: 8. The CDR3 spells CASSQSAGQGFQETQYF. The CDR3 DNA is TGCGCCAGCAGCCAAAGTGCGGGACAGGGCTTCCAAGAGACCCAGTACTTC.

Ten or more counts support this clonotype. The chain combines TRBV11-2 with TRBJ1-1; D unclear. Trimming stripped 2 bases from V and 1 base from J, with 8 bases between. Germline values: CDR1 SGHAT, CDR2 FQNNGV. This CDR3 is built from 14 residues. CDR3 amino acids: CASSLLVPNTEAFF. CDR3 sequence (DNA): TGTGCCAGCAGCTTATTGGTTCCGAACACTGAAGCTTTCTTT. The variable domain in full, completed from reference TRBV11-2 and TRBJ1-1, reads EAGVAQSPRYKIIEKRQSVAFWCNPISGHATLYWYQQILGQGPKLLIQFQNNGVVDDSQLPKDRFSAERLKGVDSTLKIQPAKLEDSAVYLCASSLLVPNTEAFFGQGTRLTVV.

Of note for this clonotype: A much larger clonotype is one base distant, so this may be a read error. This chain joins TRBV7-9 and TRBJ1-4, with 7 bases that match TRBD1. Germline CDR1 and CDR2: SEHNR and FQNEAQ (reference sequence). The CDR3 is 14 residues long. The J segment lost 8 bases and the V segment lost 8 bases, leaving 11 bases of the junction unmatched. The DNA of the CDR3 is TGTGCCAGCGGCCGCGGGACAGAGGTAGAAAAACTGTTTTTT. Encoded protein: CASGRGTEVEKLFF.

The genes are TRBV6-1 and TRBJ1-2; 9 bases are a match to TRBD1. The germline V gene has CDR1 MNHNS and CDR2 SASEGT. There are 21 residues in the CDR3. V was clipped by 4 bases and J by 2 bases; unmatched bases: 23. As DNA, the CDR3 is TGTGCCAGCAGTGGACAATCGGGGGGAACAGGGGGCGTTTTTTCGAACTATGGCTACACCTTC. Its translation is CASSGQSGGTGGVFSNYGYTF.

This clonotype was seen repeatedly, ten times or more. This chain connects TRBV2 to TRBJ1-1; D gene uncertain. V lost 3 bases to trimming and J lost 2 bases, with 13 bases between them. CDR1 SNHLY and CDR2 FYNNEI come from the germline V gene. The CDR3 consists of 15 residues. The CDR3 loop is CASSDSKGFNTEAFF. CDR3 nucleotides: TGTGCCAGCAGTGATAGTAAAGGATTTAACACTGAAGCTTTCTTT. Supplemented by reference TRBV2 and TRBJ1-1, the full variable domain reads EPEVTQTPSHQVTQMGQEVILRCVPISNHLYFYWYRQILGQKVEFLVSFYNNEISEKSEIFDDQFSVERPDGSNFTLKIRSTKLEDSAMYFCASSDSKGFNTEAFFGQGTRLTVV.

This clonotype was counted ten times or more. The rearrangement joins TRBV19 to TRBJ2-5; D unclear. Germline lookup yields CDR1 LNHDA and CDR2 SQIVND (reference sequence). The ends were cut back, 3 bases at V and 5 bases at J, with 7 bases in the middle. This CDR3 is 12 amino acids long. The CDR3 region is CASSMNMETQYF. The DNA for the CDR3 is TGTGCCAGTAGTATGAATATGGAGACCCAGTACTTC.

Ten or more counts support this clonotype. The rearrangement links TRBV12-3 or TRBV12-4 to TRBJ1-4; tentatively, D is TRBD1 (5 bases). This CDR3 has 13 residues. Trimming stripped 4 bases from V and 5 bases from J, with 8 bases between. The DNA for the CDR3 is TGTGCCAGCAGTTCGACAGAGAATGAAAAACTGTTTTTT. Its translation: CASSSTENEKLFF.

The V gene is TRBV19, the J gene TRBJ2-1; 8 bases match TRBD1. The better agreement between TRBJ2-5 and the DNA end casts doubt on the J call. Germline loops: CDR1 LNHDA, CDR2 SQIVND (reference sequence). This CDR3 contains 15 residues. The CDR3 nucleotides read TGTGCCAGTAGCCCCCGAACAGGGGGCCAAGAGACCCAGTACTTC. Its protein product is CASSPRTGGQETQYF.

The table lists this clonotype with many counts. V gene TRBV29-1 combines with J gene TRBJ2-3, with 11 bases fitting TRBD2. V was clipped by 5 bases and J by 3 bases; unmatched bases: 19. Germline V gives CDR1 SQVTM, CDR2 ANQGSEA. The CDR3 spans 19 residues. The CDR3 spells CSVFELAGVPDRGTDTQYF. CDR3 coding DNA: TGCAGCGTTTTCGAACTAGCGGGAGTCCCCGATCGTGGGACAGATACGCAGTATTTT.

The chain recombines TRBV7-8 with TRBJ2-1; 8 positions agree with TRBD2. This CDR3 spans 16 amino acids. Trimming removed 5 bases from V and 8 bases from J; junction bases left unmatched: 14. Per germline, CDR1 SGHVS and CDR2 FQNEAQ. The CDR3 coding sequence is TGTGCCAGCAGCCCTCCAAGGTCGGGAGGGTTGTATGAGCAGTTCTTC. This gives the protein CASSPPRSGGLYEQFF.

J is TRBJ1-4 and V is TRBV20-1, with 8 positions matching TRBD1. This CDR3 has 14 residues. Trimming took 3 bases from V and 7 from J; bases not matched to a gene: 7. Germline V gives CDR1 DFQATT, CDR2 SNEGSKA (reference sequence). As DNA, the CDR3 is TGCAGTGCTAGTAGATCCGGACAGGGTGAAAAACTGTTTTTT. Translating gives CSASRSGQGEKLFF.

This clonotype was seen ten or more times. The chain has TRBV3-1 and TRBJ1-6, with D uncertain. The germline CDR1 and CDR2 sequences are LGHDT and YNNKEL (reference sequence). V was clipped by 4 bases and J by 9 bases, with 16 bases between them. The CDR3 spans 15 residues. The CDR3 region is CASSPIPGSSSPLHF. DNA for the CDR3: TGTGCCAGCAGCCCGATTCCGGGGAGCAGTTCACCCCTCCACTTT.

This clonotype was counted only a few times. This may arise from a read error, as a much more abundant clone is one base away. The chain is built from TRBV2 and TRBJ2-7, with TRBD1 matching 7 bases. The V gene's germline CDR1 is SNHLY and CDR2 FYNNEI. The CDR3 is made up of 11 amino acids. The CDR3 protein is CASSEQGGFRF. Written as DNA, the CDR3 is TGTGCCAGCAGTGAGCAAGGGGGCTTCCGCTTC. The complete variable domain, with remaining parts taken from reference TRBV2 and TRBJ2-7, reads EPEVTQTPSHQVTQMGQEVILRCVPISNHLYFYWYRQILGQKVEFLVSFYNNEISEKSEIFDDQFSVERPDGSNFTLKIRSTKLEDSAMYFCASSEQGGFRFGPGTRLTVT.

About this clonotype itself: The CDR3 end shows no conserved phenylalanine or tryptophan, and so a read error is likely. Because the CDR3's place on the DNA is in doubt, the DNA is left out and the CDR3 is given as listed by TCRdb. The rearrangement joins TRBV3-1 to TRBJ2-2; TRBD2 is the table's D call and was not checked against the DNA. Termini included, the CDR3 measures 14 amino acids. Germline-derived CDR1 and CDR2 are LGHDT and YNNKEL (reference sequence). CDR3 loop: CASSQLVDAGELYL.

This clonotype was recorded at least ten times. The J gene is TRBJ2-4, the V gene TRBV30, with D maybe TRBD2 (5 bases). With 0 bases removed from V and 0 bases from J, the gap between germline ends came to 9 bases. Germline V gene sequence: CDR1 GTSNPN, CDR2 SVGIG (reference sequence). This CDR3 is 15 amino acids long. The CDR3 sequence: CAWSVGVLAKNIQYF. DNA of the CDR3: TGTGCCTGGAGTGTCGGGGTTCTAGCCAAAAACATTCAGTACTTC.

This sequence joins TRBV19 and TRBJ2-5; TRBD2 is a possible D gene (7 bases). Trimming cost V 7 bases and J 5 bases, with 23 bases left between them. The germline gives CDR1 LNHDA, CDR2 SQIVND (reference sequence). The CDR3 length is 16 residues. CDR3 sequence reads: CASTRRVGGAIETQYF. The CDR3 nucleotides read TGTGCCAGTACGCGGCGAGTTGGGGGGGCGATTGAGACCCAGTACTTC.

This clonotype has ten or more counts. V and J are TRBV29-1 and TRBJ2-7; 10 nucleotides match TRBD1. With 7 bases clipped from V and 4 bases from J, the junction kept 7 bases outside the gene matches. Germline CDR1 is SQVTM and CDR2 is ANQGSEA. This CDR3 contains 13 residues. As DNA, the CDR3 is TGCAGCGCCCTCCGGACAGGGGGTTACGAGCAGTACTTC. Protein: CSALRTGGYEQYF.

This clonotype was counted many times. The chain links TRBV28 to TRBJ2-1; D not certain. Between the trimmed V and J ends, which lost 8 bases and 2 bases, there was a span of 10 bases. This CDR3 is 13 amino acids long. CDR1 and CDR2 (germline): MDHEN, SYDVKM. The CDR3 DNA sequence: TGTGCCAGCTCCGGGCAGCCCTACAATGAGCAGTTCTTC. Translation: CASSGQPYNEQFF.